Sequencing of this TCR beta chain was carried out in a study of T cell repertoires in cytomegalovirus infection. V lost 4 bases and J lost 6; bases outside the gene matches: 3. The CDR3 is 16 amino acids. Germline loops: CDR1 SGHVS, CDR2 FQNEAQ. Points on this clonotype: The antigen remains undetermined.

MiXCR was run by TCRdb on the reads, yielding one entry per CDR3 protein. The sample has more than 55,000 distinct CDR3 sequences; roughly 20% are singletons. Sequencing used CD8+ T cells from cultured PBMCs, obtained from culture after CMV antigen stimulation. This sequence originates from a human donor in good health (CMV status not recorded). Some clones in this sample may be carry-over from other donors' samples. V usage is TRBV7-8 and J usage is TRBJ2-2; 15 bases are a match to TRBD2. The CDR3 reads CASSYGLAGGPGELFF. CDR3 in DNA: TGTGCCAGCAGCTACGGACTAGCGGGGGGGCCCGGGGAGCTGTTTTTT.